The rows below give T cell receptor beta chains drawn from one sample of a study of blood T cell repertoires in COVID-19. Data came from immunoSEQ multiplex PCR; TCRdb stores just in-frame clones and leaves some out. The data hold some 99,000 clones, with 65% to 90% observed a single time. Sequencing used peripheral blood. The receptor source for this set is a woman aged 80 or over with active or convalescent COVID-19. Each CDR3 is given with its conserved first and last residue. A D gene is named only where the DNA matches it firmly. Rows may omit the clone size; those that give it use once, few, many or a size class.

abundance,v_gene,j_gene,d_gene,CDR3nt,CDR3aa
-,TRBV6-6,TRBJ2-1,TRBD1,TGTGCCAGCAGCCCCCGGACAGGGTTATACAATGAGCAGTTCTTC,CASSPRTGLYNEQFF
-,TRBV7-8,TRBJ2-1,TRBD2,TGTGCCAGCAGTTCTAGCGGGAGATCCTACAATGAGCAGTTCTTC,CASSSSGRSYNEQFF
-,TRBV5-5,TRBJ2-7,TRBD1,TGTGCCAGCAGCTTGGGACAGGGGGGTAACTACGAGCAGTACTTC,CASSLGQGGNYEQYF
few,TRBV5-4,TRBJ1-2,-,TGTGCCAGCACGCGGGAGAGACAGCACTATGGCTACACCTTC,CASTRERQHYGYTF
-,TRBV4-1,TRBJ1-4,-,TGCGCCAGCAGCCCCAGGGAGGGGAGGATCGATGAAAAACTGTTTTTT,CASSPREGRIDEKLFF
-,TRBV3-1/TRBV3-2,TRBJ1-2,-,TGTGCCAGCAGCCCACAGGGTTATGGCTACACCTTC,CASSPQGYGYTF
-,TRBV20-1,TRBJ2-5,TRBD2,TGCAGTGCTAGTTCGACTAGCGGAGAGACCCAGTACTTC,CSASSTSGETQYF
-,TRBV28,TRBJ2-1,TRBD2,TGTGCCAGCAGCCCCGCCGGACTAGCGGATCGGAATGAGCAGTTCTTC,CASSPAGLADRNEQFF
few,TRBV7-2,TRBJ2-7,-,TGTGCCAGCAGCTTAATAGCGGAAAGCTCCTACGAGCAGTACTTC,CASSLIAESSYEQYF
-,TRBV11-2,TRBJ2-4,-,TGTGCCAGCAGCTTACCAGGCAAGGAATTTGCTAGCCTCTACTTC,CASSLPGKEFASLYF
-,TRBV7-9,TRBJ1-3,-,TGTGCCAGCACCCACCTGGGGGGGGCTGCTGGAAACACCATATATTTT,CASTHLGGAAGNTIYF
-,TRBV5-1,TRBJ1-4,-,TGCGCCAGCAGCGCGGGGGGCGTTGCAACTAATGAAAAACTGTTTTTT,CASSAGGVATNEKLFF
-,TRBV2,TRBJ2-2,-,TGTGCCAGCAGCATAAACAGGGTCCCCGGGGAGCTGTTTTTT,CASSINRVPGELFF
-,TRBV28,TRBJ2-1,-,TGTGCCAGCAGTTTATCTAGGTACAATGAGCAGTTCTTC,CASSLSRYNEQFF
-,TRBV5-1,TRBJ2-1,TRBD2,TGCGCCAGCAGCTCCGGGACTAGCGGGAGGAGCTCCTACAATGAGCAGTTCTTC,CASSSGTSGRSSYNEQFF
-,TRBV11-2,TRBJ2-7,TRBD2,TGTGCCAGCAGCGCCCGACTAGCGGGAGTTTCAAACTACGAGCAGTACTTC,CASSARLAGVSNYEQYF
-,TRBV28,TRBJ1-2,TRBD1,TGTGCCAGCAGTTCGACAGGGTCGGGACCGTATGGCTACACCTTC,CASSSTGSGPYGYTF
-,TRBV28,TRBJ1-2,TRBD1,TGTGCCAGCAGTAGCCTAAAAGGGGGCTACTATGGCTACACCTTC,CASSSLKGGYYGYTF
-,TRBV20-1,TRBJ2-1,TRBD2,TGCAGTGCTAGTCCACCGGGACTAGCGGGGGGGGGTCTCTACAATGAGCAGTTCTTC,CSASPPGLAGGGLYNEQFF
-,TRBV4-2,TRBJ2-1,TRBD2,TGTGCCAGCAACCCTAGCGGATCCTCCTACAATGAGCAGTTCTTC,CASNPSGSSYNEQFF
-,TRBV5-1,TRBJ1-4,-,TGCGCCAGCAAACCTCTTGGTCACGGGAATGAAAAACTGTTTTTT,CASKPLGHGNEKLFF
-,TRBV7-9,TRBJ2-2,TRBD2,TGTGCCAGCAGGACTAGCGGGATGTCCGGGGAGCTGTTTTTT,CASRTSGMSGELFF
-,TRBV3-1/TRBV3-2,TRBJ2-3,-,TGTGCCAGCAGCACCATTGGCGGGAACACAGATACGCAGTATTTT,CASSTIGGNTDTQYF
-,TRBV28,TRBJ1-1,TRBD1,TGTGCCAGCAGTTTGGGACAGGGTGGCCCAGTCACTGAAGCTTTCTTT,CASSLGQGGPVTEAFF
-,TRBV19,TRBJ2-2,TRBD1,TGTGCCAGTAGTGTCTCCGGGACAGACAATACCGGGGAGCTGTTTTTT,CASSVSGTDNTGELFF
-,TRBV28,TRBJ1-1,-,TGTGCCAGCAGTTTATCACAGGGACAGAACACTGAAGCTTTCTTT,CASSLSQGQNTEAFF
-,TRBV19,TRBJ2-7,TRBD1,TGTGCCAGTAAAGGGACAGGGTCGTACGAGCAGTACTTC,CASKGTGSYEQYF
once,TRBV19,TRBJ1-6,TRBD1,TGTGCCAGTAGTGTCCCGGGACAGTCCAATTCACCCCTCCACTTT,CASSVPGQSNSPLHF
-,TRBV7-2,TRBJ2-3,-,TGTGCCAGCAGCTTAGGGCCTGGAGGCACAGATACGCAGTATTTT,CASSLGPGGTDTQYF
-,TRBV6-2/TRBV6-3,TRBJ2-7,TRBD1,TGTGCCAGCAGTTACTCGAGTAACTGGGACAGGAGCTCCTACGAGCAGTACTTC,CASSYSSNWDRSSYEQYF
-,TRBV28,TRBJ1-3,-,TGTGCCAGCAGTCCCCCGTGGCGGTTGAGCTCTGGAAACACCATATATTTT,CASSPPWRLSSGNTIYF
few,TRBV5-1,TRBJ2-7,TRBD1,TGCGCCAGCAGTGGACAGGGGTCGCCCTACGAGCAGTACTTC,CASSGQGSPYEQYF
once,TRBV5-1,TRBJ1-5,-,TGCGCCAGCAGCTTGGGGGAGGGACAACCCAATCAGCCCCAGCATTTT,CASSLGEGQPNQPQHF
-,TRBV20-1,TRBJ1-1,-,TGCAGTGCTCGGGGGACTGAAGCTTTCTTT,CSARGTEAFF
-,TRBV5-1,TRBJ2-5,TRBD2,TGCGCCAGCACCTTGACGGGAGGACAAGAGACCCAGTACTTC,CASTLTGGQETQYF
-,TRBV11-3,TRBJ2-1,-,TGTGCCAGCAGCTTCGACTACCCCTTAACACTTACCTACAATGAGCAGTTCTTC,CASSFDYPLTLTYNEQFF
-,TRBV28,TRBJ1-1,-,TGTGCCAGCAGTTTAAGCGGGGGTCAACCCCGGGGTGAAGCTTTCTTT,CASSLSGGQPRGEAFF
-,TRBV6-5,TRBJ2-7,TRBD2,TGTGCCAGCAGTTACGGACTAGCGGGATACGAGCAGTACTTC,CASSYGLAGYEQYF
-,TRBV5-6,TRBJ1-2,TRBD1,TGTGCCAGCAGCTTGGGGGACAGGGACTATGGCTACACCTTC,CASSLGDRDYGYTF
-,TRBV6-5,TRBJ1-2,TRBD1,TGTGCCAGCAGGCGAACAGGGACAGGCAATGGCTACACCTTC,CASRRTGTGNGYTF
-,TRBV5-1,TRBJ1-2,TRBD1,TGCGCCAGCAGCTCCGGGACAGCTAACTATGGCTACACCTTC,CASSSGTANYGYTF
-,TRBV7-2,TRBJ1-1,-,TGTGCCAGCAGCCCCGGTCAGAACACTGAAGCTTTCTTT,CASSPGQNTEAFF
once,TRBV7-6,TRBJ2-3,TRBD2,TGTGCCAGCAGCTCCGCGGGAGCAACAGATACGCAGTATTTT,CASSSAGATDTQYF
-,TRBV19,TRBJ2-5,TRBD2,TGTGCCAGTAGTATATCAGGGACTAGCGGAGAGACCCAGTACTTC,CASSISGTSGETQYF
-,TRBV27,TRBJ2-1,-,TGTGCCAGCACACCGGGACAAGGTACTAGCGTTCCCTCCTACAATGAGCAGTTCTTC,CASTPGQGTSVPSYNEQFF
few,TRBV7-9,TRBJ1-1,-,TGTGCCAGCAGCTTAAGCGGGGGGCTGAACACTGAAGCTTTCTTT,CASSLSGGLNTEAFF
-,TRBV12-3/TRBV12-4,TRBJ1-6,-,TGTGCCAGCAGTTTAGGGCAGCTAGCCCTCCACTTT,CASSLGQLALHF
-,TRBV4-1,TRBJ2-3,-,TGCGCCAGCAGCCAAGGGGCAGATTCCACAGATACGCAGTATTTT,CASSQGADSTDTQYF
once,TRBV10-1,TRBJ1-2,-,TGCGCCAGCAGTTCGAGGATCTCTCGCGCAACTAACTATGGCTACACCTTC,CASSSRISRATNYGYTF
-,TRBV2,TRBJ2-1,TRBD2,TGTGCCAGCAGCGGTGTCCCGGGACTAGCGGGAGATGGTGATATCTATGAGCAGTTCTTC,CASSGVPGLAGDGDIYEQFF